This TCR beta chain was identified during a study of graft-versus-host responses after intestinal transplantation. Study-level information: Multivisceral, liver-intestinal, or isolated intestinal grafts were transplanted into recipients. Findings and limits, study-wide: GvH clonotypes were identified within recipient marrow, with a subset emerging first in ileum or blood.

Trimming stripped 4 bases from V and 8 bases from J, with 21 bases between. This CDR3 is 16 amino acids long. Germline V gene lookup returns CDR1 SGHNT and CDR2 YENEEA. This clone was detected only once. The antigen is undetermined. The assay was immunoSEQ multiplex PCR, and TCRdb's table has in-frame clones only and misses some. The sample holds about 21,000 clones, 89% seen once. The chain is built from TRBV11-3 and TRBJ2-4, with D possibly called TRBD1 or TRBD2 (6 bases each). This TCR was recovered from a human patient who received an intestinal transplant, so some T cells may come from the graft donor. This specimen was PBMCs, taken approximately 65 days after intestinal transplantation. The CDR3 protein is CASSWGRWGQSDIQYF. CDR3 coding DNA: TGTGCCAGCAGCTGGGGGAGGTGGGGACAATCGGACATTCAGTACTTC.